The present entry profiles one T cell receptor (beta chain) with its context. At least ten counts were recorded for this clonotype. Its antigen specificity is not known. Base qualities were left out, and no much larger clone turns up one base away. Ficoll-Paque density gradient centrifugation was used to isolate PBMCs. This specimen belongs to a study of T-cell memory formation after mild COVID-19 (dated by TCRdb to the early 2020s). At the level of the whole study: Most TCR sequence clusters were specific to one of the two donors. Longitudinal TCRalpha and TCRbeta repertoire sequencing tracked T-cell clones expanding and contracting after mild COVID-19 in two donors. The cohort comprised two young, previously healthy adult volunteers, one female and one male.

Data came from an Illumina NovaSeq 6000. cDNA libraries for TCRalpha and TCRbeta were prepared by 5'RACE using constant-segment primers, with sample barcodes and unique molecular identifiers added. RNA was extracted from every sample with Trizol reagent. The libraries were amplified in two PCR steps, and the second step added a second sample barcode and Illumina TruSeq adapters. Libraries were sequenced on an Illumina NovaSeq with 2 x 150 bp paired-end reads. In the source study's methods: Demultiplexing of reads and collapsing into UMI-guided consensus sequences were performed with migec v1.2.7. Using mixcr v2.1.11, UMI consensuses were aligned to TRA and TRB V and J templates and then assembled into clonotypes. Expanded or contracted clonotypes were those called significant by both edgeR and NoisET, with noise models trained on biological replicates. edgeR calls used a false discovery rate-adjusted p below 0.01 and a log2 fold-change threshold of 1. As an exploratory analysis of dynamics, PCA with hierarchical clustering was applied to max-normalized trajectories of the 1000 most abundant clonotypes. Each responding clone was given a CD4 or CD8 phenotype based on the CD4+ and CD8+ repertoires, which had been sequenced separately. In-frame beta chains were kept once TCRdb had trimmed the public reads at Q25 with fastp and called clones with MiXCR. Rows are unified per CDR3 protein, each entry keeping the most common DNA and genes. These V and J calls derive from TCRdb rather than the authors' analysis. The sample data list around 36,000 distinct CDR3 sequences, and around 10% of these were observed just once. The ten largest clones add up to less than 30% of the sample.

Study-wide conclusions, independent of this receptor: Some responding clones were detected in pre-infection memory, which suggested that pre-existing cross-reactive memory T cells had joined the SARS-CoV-2 response. Contracting CD4+ clones appeared mostly in the CM and EM memory subsets, whereas CD8+ clones were enriched in EMRA. SARS-CoV-2 specificity of the second-wave clones peaking on day 37 was not confirmed. Balanced CD4/CD8 phenotypes were observed for clones contracting from day 15 to 85, whereas a bias towards CD4+ was observed for a second wave of clones expanding from day 15 to 37. The study included only a couple of mild cases, and larger cohorts that include severe cases with pre-infection samples were judged to be necessary.

This TCR derives from a man between 18 and 35 years old who had mild COVID-19 (a few samples of this study predate the infection). The sample titles of this study are shuffled in the database, so cell type and time point are left out; the donor was told from shared clones. Sequenced: PBMCs or a T cell subset sorted from them (not recorded which).

The nucleotide sequence reads as follows: TGTGCCAGCAGTATATGGTTCGAGCAGTACGTC. Its protein reads: CASSIWFEQYV. The rearrangement combines TRBV6-5 with TRBJ2-7, with the D segment identity uncertain. Between the V and J ends, shortened by 5 bases and 6 bases respectively, the junction contains 8 bases. The CDR3 holds 11 amino acids from the cysteine to the valine. Of the read, only the CDR3 DNA is kept; its 33 bases are in frame from base 1. From a lookup of the germline V gene, CDR1 and CDR2 are MNHEY and SVGAGI.